The 17 T cell receptor beta chains below were found in one sample sequenced in a study of T-cell reconstitution after alpha-beta-depleted transplantation in children. Unique molecular identifiers featured in how the TCRbeta library was prepared. Via MiXCR, TCRdb re-called the PCR reads, giving one row per CDR3 protein. The sample includes hundreds of thousands of distinct CDR3 sequences, roughly 17% seen only once; the top ten take 1.1%. This specimen was PBMCs from the stem cell graft donor, taken from the stem cell graft. Every receptor here comes from a human donor who donated a stem cell graft to a child with acute myeloid leukemia.

This clonotype was seen many times. V gene TRBV5-5 combines with J gene TRBJ2-3; TRBD2 aligns across 8 bases. Per germline, CDR1 SGHKS and CDR2 YYEKEE (reference sequence). With V trimmed by 1 base and J by 2 bases, 6 bases remained unmatched. The CDR3 contains 16 residues. CDR3 nucleotides: TGTGCCAGCAGCTTGATGGCGGGGGGACCCACAGATACGCAGTATTTT. Translating gives CASSLMAGGPTDTQYF.

The V call is TRBV12-3 or TRBV12-4, the J call TRBJ2-2; D gene ambiguous. The CDR3 has 15 amino acids. The V and J ends lost 3 bases and 2 bases respectively, with 10 bases between them. CDR3: CASSLRRPNTGELFF. The DNA for the CDR3 is TGTGCCAGCAGTTTGCGCAGGCCCAACACCGGGGAGCTGTTTTTT.

Concerning this clonotype: Compared with germline, one end of the junction differs, possibly owing to a read error. V and J are TRBV7-2 and TRBJ2-1; D unresolved. This CDR3 has 15 residues. CDR1 is SGHTA, CDR2 FQGNSA, per germline. CDR3 residues: CASSLARSSYSEQFF. The CDR3 DNA follows: TGTGCCAGCAGCTTAGCCAGGAGCTCCTACAGTGAGCAGTTCTTC.

The CDR3 is CAICLREADNEQFF. In DNA form, the CDR3 reads TGTGCCATCTGCCTAAGGGAGGCGGACAATGAGCAGTTCTTC. The V call is TRBV2, the J call TRBJ2-1, with D possibly being TRBD2 (6 bases). Deletions cut 10 bases from V and 5 bases from J, with 18 bases between. From germline, CDR1 is SNHLY and CDR2 FYNNEI. The CDR3 sequence is 14 residues long.

For the CDR3, the DNA is TGTGCCACCAGCCTAAGCAATCAGCCCCAGCATTTT. It specifies CATSLSNQPQHF. This rearrangement joins TRBV15 to TRBJ1-5, with D unresolved. Trimming removed 5 bases at V and 1 base at J, with 3 bases between. CDR3 size: 12 residues. Germline CDR1 reads LNHNV; CDR2 reads YYDKDF (reference sequence).

This clonotype was seen ten or more times. The V call is TRBV6-5, the J call TRBJ2-2; 7 bases agree with TRBD2. This CDR3 contains 13 residues. In germline, CDR1 is MNHEY, CDR2 SVGAGI. V trimming: 4 bases; J trimming: 6 bases; junction bases outside the gene matches: 2. The CDR3 protein is CASSWEGPGELFF. The DNA for the CDR3 is TGTGCCAGCAGTTGGGAGGGTCCCGGGGAGCTGTTTTTT.

This clonotype was seen many times. The J gene is TRBJ2-3, the V gene TRBV19; D is unclear. Germline V gene data show CDR1 as LNHDA and CDR2 as SQIVND (reference sequence). The CDR3 covers 14 residues. The V end was cut by 6 bases, the J end by 0 bases, with 10 bases between. In nucleotides, the CDR3 is TGTGCCAGTAGGACACAAACTAGCACAGATACGCAGTATTTT. Encoded protein: CASRTQTSTDTQYF.

About this clonotype itself: Since a much larger clone is just one base distant, this may be a read error. This chain connects TRBV7-2 to TRBJ2-1; possibly TRBD1 for D (5 bases). This CDR3 is 13 amino acids long. CDR1 and CDR2 from the germline V gene are SGHTA and FQGNSA. CDR3: CALVGARNNDQFF. Written as DNA, the CDR3 is TGTGCCCTTGTTGGGGCCCGGAACAATGACCAGTTCTTC.

Regarding this clonotype: This may be a read error, as it is one base from a much larger clone. This chain links TRBV29-1 with TRBJ2-1; D unclear. The CDR3 is made up of 11 amino acids. Germline values: CDR1 SQVTM, CDR2 ANQGSEA. V was pared by 7 bases and J by 7 bases, with 11 bases between. This CDR3 is CSGSTTNEQFF. The CDR3 DNA reads TGCAGCGGCAGTACAACGAATGAGCAGTTCTTC.

There are many counts of this clonotype. In DNA, the CDR3 is TGTGCCAGCAGCCGTGTACAGGGAGGTGGAAACACCATATATTTT. This gives the protein CASSRVQGGGNTIYF. The rearrangement uses TRBV7-2 and TRBJ1-3, with D possibly TRBD1 on 6 matching bases. Trimming removed 5 bases from V and 3 bases from J, with 14 bases in between. CDR1 is SGHTA and CDR2 is FQGNSA in the germline V gene. The CDR3 spans 15 residues.

The chain carries TRBV4-1 and TRBJ2-5, with TRBD1 identical over 10 bases. V shed 4 bases, J shed 4 bases, and the junction held 6 bases outside the gene matches. The V gene's germline CDR1 is MGHRA and CDR2 YSYEKL. CDR3 length: 15 residues. The CDR3 loop reads CASSPLTGGRETQYF. CDR3 DNA: TGCGCCAGCAGCCCACTGACAGGGGGCAGAGAGACCCAGTACTTC.

This clonotype has just a few counts. The chain combines TRBV5-5 with TRBJ2-7, with a weak D call TRBD1 (5 bases). V lost 1 base and J lost 1, with 12 bases in between. The germline V gene encodes CDR1 SGHKS and CDR2 YYEKEE (reference sequence). The length of the CDR3 is 15 residues. In DNA form, the CDR3 reads TGTGCCAGCAGCTTGTCCCAGGGTTGGTCCTACGAGCAGTACGTC. Its protein is CASSLSQGWSYEQYV.

This clonotype occurred many times. V and J are TRBV20-1 and TRBJ2-1, with no clear D. The CDR3 runs to 12 residues. V lost 2 bases and J 6 bases, leaving 8 bases between the germline ends. Germline V gene sequence: CDR1 DFQATT, CDR2 SNEGSKA (reference sequence). In DNA form, the CDR3 reads TGCAGTGCTAGAACTCTCGGCAATGAGCAGTTCTTC. It specifies CSARTLGNEQFF.

The genes are TRBV24-1 and TRBJ2-3; D remains ambiguous. The CDR3 runs to 15 residues. CDR1 is KGHDR, CDR2 SFDVKD, per germline. Deletions cut 4 bases from V and 5 bases from J, with 15 bases between. The CDR3 DNA sequence: TGTGCCACCAGTGAACCCTACCCCGGCGGAGATACGCAGTATTTT. Amino acids: CATSEPYPGGDTQYF.

Many counts were recorded for this clonotype. The chain couples TRBV29-1 to TRBJ1-1, with D possibly TRBD1 on 6 matching bases. Trimming shortened V by 4 bases and J by 0 bases, and 9 bases separated the two germline ends. The CDR3 is made up of 13 amino acids. CDR1 SQVTM and CDR2 ANQGSEA come from the germline V gene. CDR3 sequence (DNA): TGCAGCGTTGCAGGACAGTTGAACACTGAAGCTTTCTTT. Translated: CSVAGQLNTEAFF. Using reference TRBV29-1 and TRBJ1-1 for the parts outside the CDR3, the full variable domain is SAVISQKPSRDICQRGTSLTIQCQVDSQVTMMFWYRQQPGQSLTLIATANQGSEATYESGFVIDKFPISRPNLTFSTLTVSNMSPEDSSIYLCSVAGQLNTEAFFGQGTRLTVV.

This clonotype was recorded a few times. The chain combines TRBV5-5 with TRBJ2-2, with 7 bases fitting TRBD1. J lost 5 bases, V lost 4 bases, and 11 bases had no gene match. The germline V gene encodes CDR1 SGHKS and CDR2 YYEKEE (reference sequence). CDR3 size: 16 residues. The CDR3 DNA reads TGTGCCAGCAGCCGGAGAAGACAGGGAGAAACCGGGGAGCTGTTTTTT. Its translation: CASSRRRQGETGELFF.

This clonotype was seen only a few times. The gene calls are TRBV30 and TRBJ1-5, with 8 bases lining up with TRBD1. The ends lost 0 bases at V and 2 bases at J; junction bases unmatched: 3. CDR3 length: 15 residues. Germline V gene sequence: CDR1 GTSNPN, CDR2 SVGIG (reference sequence). CDR3 coding DNA: TGTGCCTGGAGTGTACCAGGGGGCGGCAATCAGCCCCAGCATTTT. This sequence encodes CAWSVPGGGNQPQHF.